The clone carrying this T cell receptor (beta chain) was seen repeatedly, ten times or more. The sample belongs to a study of low-dose radiotherapy and immunotherapy resistance in tumors. TRAV- and TRBV-specific primers were used for first-strand cDNA, which covered alpha and beta chains. TCRs were put through 20 PCR cycles of amplification with Phusion. A constant-region primer and the V-primer adapter served as the primer pair. mRNA, after isolation, was amplified by in vitro transcription. TCRdb ran MiXCR on the reads and lists one entry per CDR3 protein. The table shows roughly 100,000 distinct CDR3 sequences, with around a fifth occurring only once. As for time point: after trial treatment. Treatment in this sample: LDRT plus nivolumab, ipilimumab, low-dose cyclophosphamide and aspirin (RACIN trial). The clonotype comes from a female donor with ovarian cancer. The sample was PBMCs, taken after low-dose radiotherapy plus immunotherapy.

The CDR3 nucleotides are TGTGCCAGCAGCCGTAGAAAAATACCGGGACTCGTTACAGATACGCAGTATTTT. This encodes CASSRRKIPGLVTDTQYF. This chain uses TRBV6-5 with TRBJ2-3; a possible D gene is TRBD2 (6 bases). The V gene's germline CDR1 is MNHEY and CDR2 SVGAGI. The CDR3 covers 18 residues. V dropped 6 bases and J dropped 3 bases, with 25 bases sitting between them.